Listed here are 23 T cell receptor beta chains from one sample, sequenced in a study of OX40 agonist ivuxolimab in advanced cancers. Assay: immunoSEQ multiplex PCR; the TCRdb copy retains only in-frame clones and omits some. In the table there are some 70,000 clones, under 90% of which are singletons. Material: CD4+ or CD8+ T cells sorted from blood, obtained in a trial of the OX40 agonist ivuxolimab. The origin of the receptors is an adult with an advanced solid tumor such as melanoma, head and neck, liver or kidney cancer.

CDR3 in amino acids: CASSLVSNQPQHF. DNA of the CDR3: TGTGCCAGCAGCTTGGTCAGCAATCAGCCCCAGCATTTT. This chain connects TRBV11-3 to TRBJ1-5; D not resolved. The CDR3 extends over 13 amino acids. The germline gives CDR1 SGHNT, CDR2 YENEEA. The V end lost 3 bases, the J end lost 1 base, and 4 bases lay between the germline ends.

The genes are TRBV5-1 and TRBJ2-7, with TRBD1 as a possible D gene (6 bases). From germline, CDR1 is SGHRS and CDR2 YFSETQ. This CDR3 region has 15 residues. V lost 4 bases to trimming and J lost 2 bases, with 16 bases between them. CDR3 coding DNA: TGCGCCAGCAGCCTGGGACAACTCCCAACCTACGAGCAGTACTTC. Translating gives CASSLGQLPTYEQYF.

V usage is TRBV15 and J usage is TRBJ1-6, with a weak D call TRBD1 (6 bases). The CDR3 sequence is 20 residues long. Between the trimmed V and J ends, which lost 4 bases and 0 bases, there was a span of 22 bases. Looked up from germline, CDR1 is LNHNV and CDR2 is YYDKDF (reference sequence). The CDR3 here is CATSKTWGGQRSSYNSPLHF. For the CDR3, the DNA is TGTGCCACCAGCAAAACCTGGGGGGGCCAGCGGAGCTCCTATAATTCACCCCTCCACTTT. Drawing the rest from reference TRBV15 and TRBJ1-6, the complete variable domain is DAMVIQNPRYQVTQFGKPVTLSCSQTLNHNVMYWYQQKSSQAPKLLFHYYDKDFNNEADTPDNFQSRRPNTSFCFLDIRSPGLGDTAMYLCATSKTWGGQRSSYNSPLHFGNGTRLTVT.

The chain has TRBV15 and TRBJ2-1, with D unclear. V was clipped by 0 bases and J by 3 bases, with 9 bases between them. CDR3 length: 15 residues. Germline CDR1 is LNHNV and CDR2 is YYDKDF (reference sequence). This CDR3 is CATSRDLGNYNEQFF. The CDR3 region has the DNA TGTGCCACCAGCAGAGATCTGGGAAACTACAATGAGCAGTTCTTC.

The V gene is TRBV27, the J gene TRBJ2-7; 9 positions match TRBD1. Germline trimming cut 5 bases from V and 4 bases from J; bases unmatched to any gene: 9. Germline-derived CDR1 and CDR2 are MNHEY and SMNVEV (reference sequence). The CDR3 consists of 15 residues. CDR3: CASSLTGTGLYEQYF. The CDR3 DNA reads as TGTGCCAGCAGTCTCACCGGGACAGGGCTTTACGAGCAGTACTTC.

The chain employs TRBV7-2 and TRBJ2-3, with D unresolved. This CDR3 contains 11 residues. Trimming took 1 base from V and 10 from J, leaving 6 bases between them. Germline values: CDR1 SGHTA, CDR2 FQGNSA. The CDR3: CASSLEGAQYF. The CDR3, as DNA: TGTGCCAGCAGCTTAGAGGGTGCGCAGTATTTT.

The gene calls are TRBV7-2 and TRBJ1-2; no reliable D call. This CDR3 region has 15 residues. V was clipped by 1 base and J by 3 bases, with 12 bases between them. CDR1 is SGHTA and CDR2 is FQGNSA in the germline V gene. The CDR3 region has the DNA TGTGCCAGCAGCTTAGAGTCCAGGCCCCACTATGGCTACACCTTC. This gives the protein CASSLESRPHYGYTF.

This sequence joins TRBV18 and TRBJ2-7, with TRBD1 matching 7 bases. V gave up 4 bases and J gave up 2 bases; unmatched junction bases: 5. CDR1 KGHSH and CDR2 LQKENI come from the germline V gene. CDR3 size: 14 residues. Here the CDR3 DNA reads TGTGCCAGCTCACTTTCGGGACAGCCCTACGAGCAGTACTTC. Translating it yields CASSLSGQPYEQYF.

The rearrangement uses TRBV29-1 and TRBJ2-5; tentatively, D is TRBD1 (5 bases). The CDR3 extends over 10 amino acids. Per the germline V gene, CDR1 is SQVTM and CDR2 is ANQGSEA. V was shortened by 4 bases and J by 9 bases, with 9 bases between the two germline ends. The CDR3 loop reads CSVVGRAQYF. For the CDR3, the DNA is TGCAGCGTTGTGGGCAGGGCCCAGTACTTC.

The V gene is TRBV14, the J gene TRBJ2-5; D is ambiguous. This CDR3 is 13 amino acids long. The V gene's germline CDR1 is SGHDN and CDR2 FVKESK. V was cut by 1 base and J by 10 bases, with 13 bases left in between. The CDR3 nucleotides read TGTGCCAGCAGCCAAGGCTTTTACGCAGTCCAGTACTTC. This encodes CASSQGFYAVQYF.

The chain links TRBV10-2 to TRBJ1-6, with 7 bases that match TRBD1. The V and J ends lost 6 bases and 7 bases, in that order; junction bases with no gene match: 6. The germline V gene has CDR1 WSHSY and CDR2 SAAADI. This CDR3 region has 14 residues. This CDR3 is CASRPTGSNSPLHF. The CDR3 nucleotides are TGCGCCAGCAGACCGACAGGGTCGAATTCACCCCTCCACTTT.

The rearrangement joins TRBV27 to TRBJ1-2; D not certain. The CDR3 consists of 13 residues. Germline V lookup: CDR1 MNHEY, CDR2 SMNVEV (reference sequence). Trimming cost V 8 bases and J 5 bases, with 15 bases left between them. The CDR3 protein is CASGDPPLYGYTF. The DNA of the CDR3 is TGTGCCAGCGGGGATCCCCCCCTTTATGGCTACACCTTC.

In nucleotides, the CDR3 is TGTGCCAGCAGCAAACCCCGGGGAGCTAACACTGAAGCTTTCTTT. Protein product: CASSKPRGANTEAFF. This rearrangement joins TRBV21-1 to TRBJ1-1. TRBV21-1 is a pseudogene segment. The CDR3 spans 15 residues.

In nucleotides, the CDR3 is TGCGCCAGCAGCCCCCGGCCATCCGCGGGGGCAAAAACGCAGTATTTT. Protein: CASSPRPSAGAKTQYF. V and J are TRBV4-3 and TRBJ2-3; possibly TRBD2 for D (7 bases). The V gene lost 4 bases and the J gene lost 9 bases, with 23 bases spanning the gap. This CDR3 comprises 16 residues. The germline CDR1 and CDR2 sequences are LGHNA and YSLEER.

J is TRBJ1-2 and V is TRBV5-1; D ambiguous. Looked up from germline, CDR1 is SGHRS and CDR2 is YFSETQ. V lost 7 bases, J lost 2 bases, and 6 bases lay in between. This CDR3 spans 11 amino acids. The CDR3 loop is CASGENYGYTF. The CDR3 coding sequence is TGCGCCAGCGGGGAAAACTATGGCTACACCTTC.

The chain joins TRBV10-3 to TRBJ2-2; 10 positions agree with TRBD1. V lost 0 bases to trimming and J lost 3 bases; unmatched junction nucleotides: 1. The CDR3 contains 16 residues. Germline V gene lookup returns CDR1 ENHRY and CDR2 SYGVKD. This chain's CDR3 is CAISESGTGDTGELFF. CDR3 coding DNA: TGTGCCATCAGTGAGTCTGGGACAGGGGACACCGGGGAGCTGTTTTTT.

V gene TRBV27 combines with J gene TRBJ2-5; D tentatively reads TRBD1 or TRBD2 (5 bases each). Trimming shortened V by 1 base and J by 4 bases, and 13 bases separated the two germline ends. Germline V gives CDR1 MNHEY, CDR2 SMNVEV (reference sequence). The CDR3 runs 15 residues. CDR3 nucleotide sequence: TGTGCCAGCAGTTTATGGGGGATAGGTCGAGAGACCCAGTACTTC. Protein sequence: CASSLWGIGRETQYF.

This clone was seen only once. The chain joins TRBV4-3 to TRBJ2-7; D is unclear. The CDR3 length is 14 residues. Trimming pared 2 bases from V and 3 bases from J, leaving 11 bases between. CDR1 and CDR2 (germline): LGHNA, YSLEER. The CDR3, as DNA: TGCGCCAGCAGCCAATCAGTGGGTGTCTACGAGCAGTACTTC. This gives the protein CASSQSVGVYEQYF.

CDR3 DNA: TGTGCCAGTAGTATTGGCGGATTTATAGCCAAAAACATTCAGTACTTC. Its protein product is CASSIGGFIAKNIQYF. The chain joins TRBV19 to TRBJ2-4; D is unclear. This CDR3 spans 16 amino acids. Per germline, CDR1 LNHDA and CDR2 SQIVND (reference sequence). V lost 3 bases to trimming and J lost 0 bases, with 12 bases between them.

This chain joins TRBV5-4 and TRBJ2-1; TRBD1 is a possible D gene (5 bases). Trimming took off 1 base at V and 8 bases at J, with 10 bases between the two ends. Germline-derived CDR1 and CDR2 are SGHNT and YYREEE (reference sequence). The CDR3 covers 13 residues. CDR3 in amino acids: CASSLIGVDEQFF. Here the CDR3 DNA reads TGTGCCAGCAGCTTGATAGGGGTGGATGAGCAGTTCTTC.

The V call is TRBV5-6, the J call TRBJ1-1; D is ambiguous. The CDR3 is made up of 13 amino acids. Germline V lookup: CDR1 SGHDT, CDR2 YYEEEE. Between the trimmed V and J ends, which lost 0 bases and 10 bases, there was a span of 13 bases. The CDR3: CASSLGGVSRAFF. The CDR3 DNA reads TGTGCCAGCAGCTTGGGGGGTGTTTCTAGAGCTTTCTTT.

The chain is built from TRBV6-6 and TRBJ1-2; D is uncertain. The V gene's germline CDR1 is MNHNY and CDR2 SVGAGI (reference sequence). V was shortened by 8 bases and J by 2 bases, with 15 bases between the two germline ends. This CDR3 contains 14 residues. CDR3 in amino acids: CASYGPPGNYGYTF. The DNA for the CDR3 is TGTGCCAGCTACGGCCCGCCGGGAAACTATGGCTACACCTTC.

This chain uses TRBV4-3 with TRBJ2-4; 8 nucleotides agree with TRBD1. V was pared by 0 bases and J by 4 bases, with 14 bases of the junction left unmatched. Germline CDR1 LGHNA, CDR2 YSLEER. This CDR3 spans 19 amino acids. The CDR3 DNA reads as TGCGCCAGCAGCCAAGATCAAAGGGGGGCAGGGGGCTTAAAAAACATTCAGTACTTC. Protein: CASSQDQRGAGGLKNIQYF.